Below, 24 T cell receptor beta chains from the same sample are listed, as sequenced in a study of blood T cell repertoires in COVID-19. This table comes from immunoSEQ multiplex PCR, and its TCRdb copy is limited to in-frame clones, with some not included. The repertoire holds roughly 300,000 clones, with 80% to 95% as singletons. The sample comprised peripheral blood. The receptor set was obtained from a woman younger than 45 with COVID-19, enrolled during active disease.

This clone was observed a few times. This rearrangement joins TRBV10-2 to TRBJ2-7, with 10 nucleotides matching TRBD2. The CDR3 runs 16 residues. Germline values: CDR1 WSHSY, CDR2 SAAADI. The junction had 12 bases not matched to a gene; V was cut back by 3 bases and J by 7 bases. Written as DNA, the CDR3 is TGCGCCAGCAGTGACCTACTAGCGGGAAATTCGGAAGAGCAGTACTTC. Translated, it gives CASSDLLAGNSEEQYF.

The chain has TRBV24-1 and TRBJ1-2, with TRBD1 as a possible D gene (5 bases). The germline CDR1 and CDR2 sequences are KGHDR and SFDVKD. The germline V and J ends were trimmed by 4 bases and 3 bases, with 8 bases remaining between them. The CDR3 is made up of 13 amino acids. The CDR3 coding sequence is TGTGCCACCAGTGACGGGGGGGACTATGGCTACACCTTC. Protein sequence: CATSDGGDYGYTF.

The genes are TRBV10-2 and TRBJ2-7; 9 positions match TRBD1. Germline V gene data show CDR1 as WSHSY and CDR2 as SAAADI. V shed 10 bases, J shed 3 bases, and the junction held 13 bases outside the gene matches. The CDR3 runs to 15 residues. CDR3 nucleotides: TGCGCCACCAGACCCCTACAGGGGGCCGACTACGAGCAGTACTTC. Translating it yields CATRPLQGADYEQYF.

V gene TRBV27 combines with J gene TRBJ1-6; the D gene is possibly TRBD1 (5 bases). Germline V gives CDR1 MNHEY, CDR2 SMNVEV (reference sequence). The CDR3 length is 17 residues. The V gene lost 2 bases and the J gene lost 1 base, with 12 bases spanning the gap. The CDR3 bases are TGTGCCAGCAGTTTAAGGCAGGGTTTATCCTATAATTCACCCCTCCACTTT. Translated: CASSLRQGLSYNSPLHF.

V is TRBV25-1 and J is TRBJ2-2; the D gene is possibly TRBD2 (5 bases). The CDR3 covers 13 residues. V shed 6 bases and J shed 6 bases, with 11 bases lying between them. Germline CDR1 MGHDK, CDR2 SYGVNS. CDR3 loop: CASSGGGPGELFF. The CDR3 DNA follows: TGTGCCAGCAGCGGAGGCGGACCCGGGGAGCTGTTTTTT.

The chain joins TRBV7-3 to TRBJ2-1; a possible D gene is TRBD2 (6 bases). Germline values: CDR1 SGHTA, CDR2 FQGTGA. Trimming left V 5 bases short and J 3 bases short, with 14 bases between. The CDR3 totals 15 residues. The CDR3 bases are TGTGCCAGCAGCCCATCCGGGGGAGGCTACAATGAGCAGTTCTTC. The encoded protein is CASSPSGGGYNEQFF.

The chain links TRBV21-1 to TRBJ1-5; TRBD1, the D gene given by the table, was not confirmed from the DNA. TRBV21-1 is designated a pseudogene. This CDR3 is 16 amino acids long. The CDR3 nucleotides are TGTGCCAGCAGCCCCGAAGGACAGTATAGCAATCAGCCCCAGCATTTT. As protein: CASSPEGQYSNQPQHF.

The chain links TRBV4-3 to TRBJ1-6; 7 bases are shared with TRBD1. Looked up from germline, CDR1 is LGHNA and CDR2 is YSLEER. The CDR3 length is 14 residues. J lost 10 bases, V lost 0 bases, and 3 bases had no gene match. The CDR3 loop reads CASSQDRGKSPLHF. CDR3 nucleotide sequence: TGCGCCAGCAGCCAAGACAGGGGGAAATCACCCCTCCACTTT.

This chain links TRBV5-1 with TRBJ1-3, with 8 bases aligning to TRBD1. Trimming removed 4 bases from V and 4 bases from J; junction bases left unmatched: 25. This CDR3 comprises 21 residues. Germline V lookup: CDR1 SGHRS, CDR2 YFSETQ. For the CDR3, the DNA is TGCGCCAGCAGCGTGACCTCGGGCCGGACAGGGCACCAAGCGGTAGGAAACACCATATATTTT. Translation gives CASSVTSGRTGHQAVGNTIYF.

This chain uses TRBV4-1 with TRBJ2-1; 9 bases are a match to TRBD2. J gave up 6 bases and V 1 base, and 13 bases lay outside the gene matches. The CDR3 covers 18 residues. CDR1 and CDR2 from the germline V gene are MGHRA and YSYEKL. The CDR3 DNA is TGCGCCAGCAGCCAAGTGGGGATAGCGGGAGAGGGGATCAATGAGCAGTTCTTC. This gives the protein CASSQVGIAGEGINEQFF.

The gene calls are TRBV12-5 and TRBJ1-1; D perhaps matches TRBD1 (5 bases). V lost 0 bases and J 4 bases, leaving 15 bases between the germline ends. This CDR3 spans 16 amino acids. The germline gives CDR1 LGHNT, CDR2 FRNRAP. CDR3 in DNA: TGTGCTAGTGGTTTGGTATTAGGTGGGGCGAGCACTGAAGCTTTCTTT. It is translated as CASGLVLGGASTEAFF.

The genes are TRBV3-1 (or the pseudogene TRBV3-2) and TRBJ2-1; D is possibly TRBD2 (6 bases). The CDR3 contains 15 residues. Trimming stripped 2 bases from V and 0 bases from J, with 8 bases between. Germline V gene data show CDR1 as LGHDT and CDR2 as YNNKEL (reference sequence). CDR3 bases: TGTGCCAGCAGCCAACGGGGGAGCTCCTACAATGAGCAGTTCTTC. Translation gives CASSQRGSSYNEQFF.

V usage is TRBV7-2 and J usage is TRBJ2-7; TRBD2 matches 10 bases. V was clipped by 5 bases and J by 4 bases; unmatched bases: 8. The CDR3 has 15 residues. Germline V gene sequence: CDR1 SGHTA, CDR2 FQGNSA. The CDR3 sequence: CASSQVSSGSYEQYF. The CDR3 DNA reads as TGTGCCAGCAGCCAAGTATCTAGCGGGAGTTACGAGCAGTACTTC.

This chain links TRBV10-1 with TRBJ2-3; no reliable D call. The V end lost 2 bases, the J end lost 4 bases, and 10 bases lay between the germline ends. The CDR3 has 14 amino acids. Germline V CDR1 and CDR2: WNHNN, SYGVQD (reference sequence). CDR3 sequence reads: CASSEDRSSDTQYF. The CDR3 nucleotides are TGCGCCAGCAGTGAGGATCGGTCCTCAGATACGCAGTATTTT.

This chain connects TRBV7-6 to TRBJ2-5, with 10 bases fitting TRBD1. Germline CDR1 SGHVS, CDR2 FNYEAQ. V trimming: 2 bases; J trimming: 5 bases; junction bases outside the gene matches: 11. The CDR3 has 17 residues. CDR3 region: CASSLKGRDRGLETQYF. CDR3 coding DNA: TGTGCCAGCAGCTTAAAGGGGAGGGACAGGGGATTGGAGACCCAGTACTTC.

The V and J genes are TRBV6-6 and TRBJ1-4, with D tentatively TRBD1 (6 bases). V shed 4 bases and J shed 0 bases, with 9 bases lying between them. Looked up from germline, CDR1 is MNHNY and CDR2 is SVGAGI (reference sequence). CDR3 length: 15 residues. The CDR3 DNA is TGTGCCAGCAGTTCCTACAGGGCAACTAATGAAAAACTGTTTTTT. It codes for CASSSYRATNEKLFF.

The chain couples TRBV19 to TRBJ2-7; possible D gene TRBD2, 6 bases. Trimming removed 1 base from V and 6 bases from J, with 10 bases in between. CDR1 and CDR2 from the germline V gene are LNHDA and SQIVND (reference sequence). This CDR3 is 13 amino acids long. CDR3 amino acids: CASSIAGVSEQYF. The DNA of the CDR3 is TGTGCCAGTAGTATAGCGGGAGTATCCGAGCAGTACTTC.

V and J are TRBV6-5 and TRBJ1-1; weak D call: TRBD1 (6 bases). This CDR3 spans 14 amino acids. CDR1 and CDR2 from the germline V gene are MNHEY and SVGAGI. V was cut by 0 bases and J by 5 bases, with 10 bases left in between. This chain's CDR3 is CASSYSMRGTEAFF. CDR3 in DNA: TGTGCCAGCAGTTACTCGATGAGGGGGACTGAAGCTTTCTTT.

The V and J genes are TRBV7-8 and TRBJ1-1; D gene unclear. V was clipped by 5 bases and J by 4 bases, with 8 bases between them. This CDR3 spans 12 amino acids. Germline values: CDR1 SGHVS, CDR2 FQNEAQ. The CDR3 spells CASSPRSTEAFF. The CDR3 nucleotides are TGTGCCAGCAGCCCTCGCAGCACTGAAGCTTTCTTT.

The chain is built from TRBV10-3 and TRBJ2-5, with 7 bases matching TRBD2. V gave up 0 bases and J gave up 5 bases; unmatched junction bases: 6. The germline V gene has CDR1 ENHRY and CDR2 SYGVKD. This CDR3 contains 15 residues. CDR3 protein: CAISESLGGDETQYF. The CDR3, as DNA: TGTGCCATCAGTGAGTCGTTGGGAGGGGACGAGACCCAGTACTTC.

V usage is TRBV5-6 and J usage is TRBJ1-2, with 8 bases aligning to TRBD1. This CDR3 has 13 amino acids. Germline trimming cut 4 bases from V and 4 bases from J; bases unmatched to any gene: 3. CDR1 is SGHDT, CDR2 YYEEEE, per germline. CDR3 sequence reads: CASSRTGTYGYTF. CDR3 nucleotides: TGTGCCAGCAGCCGGACAGGGACCTATGGCTACACCTTC.

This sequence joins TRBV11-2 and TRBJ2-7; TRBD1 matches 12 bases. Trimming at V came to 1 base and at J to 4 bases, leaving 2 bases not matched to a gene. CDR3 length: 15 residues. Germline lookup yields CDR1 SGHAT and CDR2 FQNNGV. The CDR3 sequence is CASSLGDRGPYEQYF. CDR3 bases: TGTGCCAGCAGCTTAGGGGACAGGGGGCCGTACGAGCAGTACTTC.

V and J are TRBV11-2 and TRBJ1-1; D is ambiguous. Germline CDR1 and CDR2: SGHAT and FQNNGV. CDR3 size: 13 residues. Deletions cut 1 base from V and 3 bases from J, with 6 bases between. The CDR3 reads CASSLVVDTEAFF. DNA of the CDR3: TGTGCCAGCAGCTTAGTGGTAGACACTGAAGCTTTCTTT.

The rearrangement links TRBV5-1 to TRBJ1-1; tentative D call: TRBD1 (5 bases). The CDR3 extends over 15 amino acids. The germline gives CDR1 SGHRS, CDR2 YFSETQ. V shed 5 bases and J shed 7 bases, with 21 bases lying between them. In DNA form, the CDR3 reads TGCGCCAGCAGTACCCCTGGGGCGCGTTTGATTGAAGCTTTCTTT. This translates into CASSTPGARLIEAFF.